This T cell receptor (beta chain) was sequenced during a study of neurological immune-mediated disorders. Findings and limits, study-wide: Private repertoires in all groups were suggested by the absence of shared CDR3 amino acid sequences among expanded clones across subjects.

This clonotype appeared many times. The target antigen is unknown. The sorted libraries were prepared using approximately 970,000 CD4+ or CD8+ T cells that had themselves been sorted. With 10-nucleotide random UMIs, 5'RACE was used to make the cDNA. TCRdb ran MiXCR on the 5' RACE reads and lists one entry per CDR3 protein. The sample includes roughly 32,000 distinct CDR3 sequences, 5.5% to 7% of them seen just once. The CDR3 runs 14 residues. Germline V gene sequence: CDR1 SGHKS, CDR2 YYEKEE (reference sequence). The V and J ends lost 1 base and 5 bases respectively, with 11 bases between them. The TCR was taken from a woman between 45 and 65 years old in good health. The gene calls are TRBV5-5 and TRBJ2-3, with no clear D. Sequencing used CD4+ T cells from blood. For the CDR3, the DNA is TGTGCCAGCAGCTTGTGGGGTCTAGAAGATACGCAGTATTTT. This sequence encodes CASSLWGLEDTQYF.